The subject of this entry is one TCR beta chain. As yet, its antigen is unknown. This sample was taken from a study of cytomegalovirus exposure and HLA in healthy donors. Trimming at V came to 0 bases and at J to 6 bases, leaving 5 bases not matched to a gene. Germline values: CDR1 WSHSY, CDR2 SAAADI. This CDR3 is built from 15 residues. Regarding the study as a whole: Indistinguishable V segments, including TRBV6-2 and TRBV6-3, were excluded. The study listed about 150 cytomegalovirus-associated TCR beta chains. Immune exposure was documented only through CMV serostatus.

The primer mix had 60 Vbeta and 13 Jbeta primers. The method was immunoSEQ multiplex PCR; TCRdb's version includes in-frame clones alone and lacks a portion of them. The sample yields roughly 120,000 clones, 79% seen once. When sampled, the donors appeared nominally healthy, though they likely had unrecorded immune exposures. The source is a man aged 30 to 45 in good health and CMV-seropositive. This chain joins TRBV10-2 and TRBJ1-5; 7 positions agree with TRBD1. Sequencing was done on a sample of PBMCs. Here the CDR3 DNA reads TGCGCCAGCAGTGAGTCTACAGGGGAGTTTCAGCCCCAGCATTTT. It is translated as CASSESTGEFQPQHF.